One sample yielded the 26 T cell receptor beta chains listed below, sequenced in a study of T-cell memory formation after mild COVID-19. Each CDR3 protein gets one entry after TCRdb re-called the 5' RACE reads with MiXCR. The sample yields 280,000 or so distinct CDR3 sequences, 18% seen once. Material for sequencing was PBMCs or a T cell subset sorted from them (not recorded which). The receptors were gathered from a man in his late teens or twenties who had mild COVID-19 (a few samples of this study predate the infection). Cell type and time point are not known.

This clonotype was recorded at least ten times. The chain carries TRBV7-9 and TRBJ2-7; D gene uncertain. The CDR3 extends over 9 amino acids. Germline assignment: CDR1 SEHNR and CDR2 FQNEAQ (reference sequence). The CDR3 spells CGIGYEQYF. The DNA for the CDR3 is TGTGGGATTGGCTACGAGCAGTACTTC.

This clonotype was observed once. The rearrangement links TRBV7-8 to TRBJ2-7; TRBD1 matches 8 bases. The CDR3 is 13 amino acids. The V gene end was trimmed by 4 bases and the J gene end by 3 bases; junction bases not matched to a gene: 2. Germline V gives CDR1 SGHVS, CDR2 FQNEAQ. CDR3 in DNA: TGTGCCAGCAGCTGGACAGGGTACTACGAGCAGTACGTC. Its translation is CASSWTGYYEQYV.

This clonotype was detected a few times. This chain joins TRBV7-2 and TRBJ2-3; D is unclear. This CDR3 region has 14 residues. Germline CDR1 SGHTA, CDR2 FQGNSA. Trimming cost V 2 bases and J 1 base, with 7 bases left between them. CDR3 amino acids: CASSLWHGTDTQYF. In nucleotides, the CDR3 is TGTGCCAGCAGCTTATGGCACGGCACAGATACGCAGTATTTT. Filled out from reference TRBV7-2 and TRBJ2-3, the complete variable domain reads GAGVSQSPSNKVTEKGKDVELRCDPISGHTALYWYRQSLGQGLEFLIYFQGNSAPDKSGLPSDRFSAERTGGSVSTLTIQRTQQEDSAVYLCASSLWHGTDTQYFGPGTRLTVL.

This clonotype was counted only a few times. The chain has TRBV12-3 or TRBV12-4 and TRBJ2-2; TRBD2 matches at 13 bases. V trimming: 3 bases; J trimming: 4 bases; junction bases outside the gene matches: 5. The CDR3 length is 17 residues. The CDR3: CASSLTSGGPGTGELFF. The CDR3 DNA sequence: TGTGCCAGCAGTTTGACTAGCGGGGGGCCGGGCACCGGGGAGCTGTTTTTT.

This clonotype turned up a few times. The chain employs TRBV7-9 and TRBJ2-7, with D hard to call. The CDR3 runs 13 residues. Deletions cut 5 bases from V and 12 bases from J, with 20 bases between. Germline V gives CDR1 SEHNR, CDR2 FQNEAQ (reference sequence). The CDR3 DNA reads as TGTGCCAGCAGCGCGGCACAGTCGACGAGTACGTACGTC. Amino acids: CASSAAQSTSTYV.

Ten or more counts support this clonotype. CDR3 in DNA: TGCGCCAGCAGCCCCGGGACTAGCGGGGCCCAAGAGACCCAGTACTTC. Translated, it gives CASSPGTSGAQETQYF. V gene TRBV5-1 combines with J gene TRBJ2-5; TRBD2 aligns across 13 bases. CDR1 and CDR2 from the germline V gene are SGHRS and YFSETQ. The CDR3 is 16 residues long. Unmatched junction bases numbered 4, after V lost 4 bases and J lost 1 base.

The chain combines TRBV28 with TRBJ2-1, with 7 bases identical to TRBD1. This CDR3 region has 13 residues. Germline V gene lookup returns CDR1 MDHEN and CDR2 SYDVKM. J was trimmed by 9 bases and V by 4 bases; bases with no gene match: 6. CDR3 amino acids: CASSSPQGREQFF. DNA of the CDR3: TGTGCCAGCAGTTCCCCACAGGGGCGTGAGCAGTTCTTC.

This sequence joins TRBV4-1 and TRBJ2-2; 9 bases match TRBD1. There are 16 residues in the CDR3. The V gene's germline CDR1 is MGHRA and CDR2 YSYEKL. Trimming removed 0 bases from V and 7 bases from J; junction bases left unmatched: 6. CDR3 DNA sequence: TGCGCCAGCAGCCAAGATCGACAGGGGGGAGGCGGGGAGCTGTTTTTT. Its translation is CASSQDRQGGGGELFF.

The chain employs TRBV20-1 and TRBJ2-7; D remains ambiguous. The V gene's germline CDR1 is DFQATT and CDR2 SNEGSKA (reference sequence). Trimming took off 0 bases at V and 3 bases at J, with 12 bases between the two ends. This CDR3 is built from 14 residues. This CDR3 is CSARDRRRSYEQYV. The CDR3, as DNA: TGCAGTGCTAGAGATAGGAGACGGAGCTACGAGCAGTACGTC.

This clonotype was detected ten times or more. This chain uses TRBV20-1 with TRBJ2-7; D call uncertain. Trimming removed 0 bases at V and 5 bases at J, with 14 bases between. CDR1 DFQATT and CDR2 SNEGSKA come from the germline V gene (reference sequence). There are 14 residues in the CDR3. The CDR3 loop is CSARESSRADEQYV. In DNA form, the CDR3 reads TGCAGTGCTAGAGAATCGTCAAGGGCAGACGAGCAGTACGTC.

This chain links TRBV20-1 with TRBJ1-2; D remains ambiguous. Trimming pared 0 bases from V and 0 bases from J, leaving 5 bases between. Germline V lookup: CDR1 DFQATT, CDR2 SNEGSKA (reference sequence). CDR3 size: 13 residues. CDR3 coding DNA: TGCAGTGCTAGAGATATGGCTAACTATGGCTACACCTTC. Its translation is CSARDMANYGYTF.

This clonotype appeared a single time. V and J are TRBV4-3 and TRBJ2-5; 12 bases line up with TRBD2. Trimming at V came to 2 bases and at J to 1 base, leaving 8 bases not matched to a gene. The CDR3 is 18 amino acids. Germline V CDR1 and CDR2: LGHNA, YSLEER. CDR3 in amino acids: CASSQNTGLAGIQETQYF. The CDR3 nucleotides read TGCGCCAGCAGCCAAAATACCGGACTAGCGGGGATCCAAGAGACCCAGTACTTC.

This clonotype was recorded a few times. The V and J genes are TRBV4-1 and TRBJ1-1; D is unclear. Germline-derived CDR1 and CDR2 are MGHRA and YSYEKL. Trimming took 0 bases from V and 3 from J, leaving 2 bases between them. The CDR3 spans 12 residues. The CDR3 loop is CASSQDYTEAFF. The DNA for the CDR3 is TGCGCCAGCAGCCAAGACTACACTGAAGCTTTCTTT.

V is TRBV11-2 and J is TRBJ1-1; the D is unclear. There are 13 residues in the CDR3. The germline V and J ends were trimmed by 1 base and 6 bases, with 9 bases remaining between them. CDR1 and CDR2 from the germline V gene are SGHAT and FQNNGV. The CDR3 DNA is TGTGCCAGCAGCTTAGGGCAACGGGCTGAAGCTTTCTTT. Translation gives CASSLGQRAEAFF.

This clonotype showed up just a few times. The chain carries TRBV6-2 or TRBV6-3 and TRBJ2-3, with TRBD2 matching over 11 bases. The CDR3 is 16 residues long. With V trimmed by 6 bases and J by 0 bases, 5 bases remained unmatched. The V gene's germline CDR1 is MNHEY and CDR2 SVGEGT. The CDR3 sequence: CASSDGLAGSTDTQYF. The CDR3 DNA follows: TGTGCCAGCAGCGATGGACTAGCGGGTAGCACAGATACGCAGTATTTT.

This chain connects TRBV4-3 to TRBJ2-1; a possible D gene is TRBD2 (5 bases). CDR1 is LGHNA, CDR2 YSLEER, per germline. The CDR3 totals 15 residues. V lost 0 bases, J lost 4 bases, and 10 bases lay in between. This CDR3 reads CASSQEGLQYNEQFF. As DNA, the CDR3 is TGCGCCAGCAGCCAAGAAGGACTCCAGTACAATGAGCAGTTCTTC.

The chain employs TRBV5-1 and TRBJ2-5; D is perhaps TRBD1 (6 bases). The CDR3 has 14 amino acids. Germline V CDR1 and CDR2: SGHRS, YFSETQ. Deletions cut 3 bases from V and 4 bases from J, with 13 bases between. The CDR3 is CASSSYGTRETQYF. CDR3 in DNA: TGCGCCAGCAGCTCGTATGGGACACGAGAGACCCAGTACTTC.

The genes are TRBV29-1 and TRBJ2-1; D could derive from TRBD1 or TRBD2 (5 bases each). CDR3 length equals 12 residues. CDR1 and CDR2 from the germline V gene are SQVTM and ANQGSEA. The V gene lost 7 bases and the J gene lost 8 bases, with 15 bases spanning the gap. This CDR3 reads CSATDFRDEQFF. CDR3 nucleotide sequence: TGCAGCGCCACGGACTTCAGGGATGAGCAGTTCTTC.

This clonotype showed up just a few times. V is TRBV28 and J is TRBJ1-2, with 8 positions matching TRBD1. Germline CDR1 is MDHEN and CDR2 is SYDVKM. V shed 5 bases and J 1 base; nucleotides not matched to a gene: 3. The CDR3 is made up of 14 amino acids. The CDR3 protein is CASSGGQGNYGYTF. DNA for the CDR3: TGTGCCAGCAGTGGTGGACAGGGTAACTATGGCTACACCTTC.

This clonotype was recorded at least ten times. DNA of the CDR3: TGTGCCAGCTCACCTTCTAGGGGCGGGACTGAAGCTTTCTTT. Protein product: CASSPSRGGTEAFF. The rearrangement joins TRBV18 to TRBJ1-1, with D tentatively TRBD1 (5 bases). The CDR3 is 14 amino acids. V gave up 3 bases and J gave up 5 bases, with 13 bases separating them. Germline assignment: CDR1 KGHSH and CDR2 LQKENI.

This clonotype was observed a few times. The rearrangement uses TRBV4-3 and TRBJ2-5; D call uncertain. This CDR3 is 14 amino acids long. Germline CDR1 reads LGHNA; CDR2 reads YSLEER. Trimming took off 1 base at V and 2 bases at J, with 8 bases between the two ends. Written as DNA, the CDR3 is TGCGCCAGCAGCCAAGCCCAGAGACAAGAGACCCAGTACTTC. It encodes CASSQAQRQETQYF.

This clonotype was picked up many times. The V and J genes are TRBV20-1 and TRBJ2-3; no reliable D call. Trimming stripped 0 bases from V and 3 bases from J, with 7 bases between. The CDR3 runs 13 residues. Germline-derived CDR1 and CDR2 are DFQATT and SNEGSKA (reference sequence). CDR3 protein: CSAREKRTDTQYF. In DNA, the CDR3 is TGCAGTGCTAGAGAAAAGAGAACAGATACGCAGTATTTT.

This chain connects TRBV20-1 to TRBJ1-2, with 7 nucleotides matching TRBD1. CDR1 is DFQATT and CDR2 is SNEGSKA in the germline V gene (reference sequence). This CDR3 comprises 13 residues. Unmatched junction bases numbered 4, after V lost 2 bases and J lost 4 bases. In DNA form, the CDR3 reads TGCAGTGCTAGACAACAGGGGTTCTATGGCTACACCTTC. It translates to CSARQQGFYGYTF.

This sequence joins TRBV4-3 and TRBJ2-5; D may be TRBD1 (7 bases). The germline V gene encodes CDR1 LGHNA and CDR2 YSLEER. V was trimmed by 4 bases and J by 4 bases, leaving 19 bases between them. The CDR3 loop spans 16 amino acids. The CDR3 DNA reads TGCGCCAGCAGCCCCCAACCGACAGGGAGGCGAGAGACCCAGTACTTC. This translates into CASSPQPTGRRETQYF.

This clonotype appeared a few times. The chain recombines TRBV19 with TRBJ2-5, with TRBD1 identical over 8 bases. CDR3 length: 14 residues. After removal of 5 bases from V and 9 bases from J, the junction contained 11 bases not matched to a gene. Germline CDR1 is LNHDA and CDR2 is SQIVND (reference sequence). CDR3 nucleotide sequence: TGTGCCAGTAGTTTCTCGGACAGGGAAGGGTCCCAGTACTTC. It yields the protein CASSFSDREGSQYF.

This clonotype occurred many times. The chain joins TRBV20-1 to TRBJ2-1; D call uncertain. This CDR3 contains 13 residues. CDR1 DFQATT and CDR2 SNEGSKA come from the germline V gene (reference sequence). Trimming removed 2 bases from V and 3 bases from J, with 8 bases in between. The CDR3 loop reads CSARSLFYNEQFF. CDR3 nucleotide sequence: TGCAGTGCTAGATCTCTTTTCTACAATGAGCAGTTCTTC.